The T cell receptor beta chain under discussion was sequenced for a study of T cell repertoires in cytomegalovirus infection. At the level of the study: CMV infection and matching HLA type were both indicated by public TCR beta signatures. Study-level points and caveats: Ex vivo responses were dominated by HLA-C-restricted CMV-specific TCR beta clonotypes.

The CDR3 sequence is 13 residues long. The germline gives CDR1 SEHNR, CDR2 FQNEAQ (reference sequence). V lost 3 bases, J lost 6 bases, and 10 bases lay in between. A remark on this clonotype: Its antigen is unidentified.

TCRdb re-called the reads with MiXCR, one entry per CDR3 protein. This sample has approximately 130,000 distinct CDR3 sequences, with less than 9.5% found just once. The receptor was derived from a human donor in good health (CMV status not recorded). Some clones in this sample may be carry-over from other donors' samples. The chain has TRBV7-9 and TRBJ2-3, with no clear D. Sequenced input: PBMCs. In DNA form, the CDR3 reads TGTGCCAGCAGCTTCGTTGGGTCCGATACGCAGTATTTT. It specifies CASSFVGSDTQYF.